This T cell receptor (beta chain) was documented in a study of blood T cell repertoires in COVID-19. Across the whole study: Specimens from acute and convalescent COVID-19 originated in the United States, Italy and Spain. T cells, B-cell-depleted T cells, or PBMCs provided the cDNA or gDNA that served as material.

In the authors' workflow: Estimation of nucleated cell counts was performed using reference gene primer amplification. Produced via immunoSEQ multiplex PCR; TCRdb's table is partial and in-frame only. Clonal size and the V and J genes are those of that table, whereas D and trimming came from the DNA. There are 75,000 or so clones in the sample; 88% occur only once, and about 27% lies in the top ten. CDR3 length: 15 amino acids. Germline V gene data show CDR1 as MNHEY and CDR2 as SVGEGT. J gave up 1 base and V 0 bases, and 0 bases lay outside the gene matches. The sequence was collected from a man aged 50 or older with acute or convalescent COVID-19. V usage is TRBV6-2 or TRBV6-3 and J usage is TRBJ1-5; TRBD1 matches 7 bases. What was sequenced was peripheral blood. The CDR3 sequence: CASSYSRGSNQPQHF. The CDR3 nucleotides read TGTGCCAGCAGTTACTCCAGGGGGAGCAATCAGCCCCAGCATTTT.